This passage covers 8 T cell receptor beta chains from one sample sequenced in a study of blood T cells in healthy people across ages. The use of a sample-barcoded 5' primer and a J-beta primer mix characterized a second PCR of 7 to 11 cycles. One entry per CDR3 protein results from TCRdb running MiXCR on the 5' RACE reads. This table holds almost 800,000 distinct CDR3 sequences, 58% found once. What was sequenced was blood. Receptors originate from a man aged 25 to 45 in good health.

V and J are TRBV27 and TRBJ1-2; tentative D call: TRBD1 (5 bases). The V gene's germline CDR1 is MNHEY and CDR2 SMNVEV (reference sequence). CDR3 length: 16 amino acids. Trimming took 3 bases from V and 1 from J, leaving 15 bases between them. The CDR3 region has the DNA TGTGCCAGCAGTTTCGGGGGAGGAGAGCTTAACTATGGCTACACCTTC. Its protein is CASSFGGGELNYGYTF.

This clonotype was seen only once. J is TRBJ2-1 and V is TRBV20-1, with 9 bases aligning to TRBD2. CDR1 and CDR2 from the germline V gene are DFQATT and SNEGSKA (reference sequence). With 1 base clipped from V and 2 bases from J, the junction kept 6 bases outside the gene matches. This CDR3 has 16 amino acids. The CDR3 DNA reads as TGCAGTGCTAGAGGAGTTAGCGGGGGCCCCTACAATGAGCAGTTCTTC. Translated: CSARGVSGGPYNEQFF.

This clonotype was detected many times. One junction end disagrees with the germline gene, perhaps due to a read error. The chain uses TRBV5-1 and TRBJ2-3; tentatively, D is TRBD1 or TRBD2 (5 bases each). The germline V gene encodes CDR1 SGHRS and CDR2 YFSETQ. The CDR3 has 14 residues. The CDR3 spells CASSLGEPTDTQYF. DNA of the CDR3: TGTGCCAGCAGCTTAGGGGAGCCCACAGATACGCAGTATTTT. Full variable domain (rest looked up from reference TRBV5-1 and TRBJ2-3): KAGVTQTPRYLIKTRGQQVTLSCSPISGHRSVSWYQQTPGQGLQFLFEYFSETQRNKGNFPGRFSGRQFSNSRSEMNVSTLELGDSALYLCASSLGEPTDTQYFGPGTRLTVL.

This clonotype was recorded at least ten times. The chain couples TRBV4-3 to TRBJ2-4, with D possibly being TRBD2 (6 bases). Per the germline V gene, CDR1 is LGHNA and CDR2 is YSLEER. The CDR3 is 15 amino acids. The V gene lost 3 bases and the J gene lost 0 bases, with 9 bases spanning the gap. This CDR3 reads CASSHGGLAKNIQYF. CDR3 bases: TGCGCCAGCAGCCATGGAGGGTTAGCCAAAAACATTCAGTACTTC.

Here the CDR3 DNA reads TGTGCCAGCACCCCGTTTGAGTCTTATGGCTACACCTTC. Its protein is CASTPFESYGYTF. The chain is built from TRBV7-2 and TRBJ1-2, with D uncertain. CDR3 size: 13 residues. Trimming removed 7 bases from V and 5 bases from J, with 14 bases in between. Per the germline V gene, CDR1 is SGHTA and CDR2 is FQGNSA.

This clonotype was seen only once. The chain combines TRBV6-1 with TRBJ2-7; TRBD1 is a possible D gene (6 bases). V lost 2 bases, J lost 10 bases, and 18 bases lay in between. Germline V lookup: CDR1 MNHNS, CDR2 SASEGT. This CDR3 is built from 14 residues. As DNA, the CDR3 is TGTGCCAGCAGTGAACAGGGGCTCAAAGAGGACCAGTACTTC. It is translated as CASSEQGLKEDQYF.

This clonotype was counted between two and nine times. The V call is TRBV7-2, the J call TRBJ2-3, with 8 bases fitting TRBD2. This CDR3 is 17 amino acids long. Germline V gives CDR1 SGHTA, CDR2 FQGNSA. Germline trimming cut 3 bases from V and 2 bases from J; bases unmatched to any gene: 10. The CDR3 region has the DNA TGTGCCAGCAGCTTTATACGGGGGGGCGTTGACACAGATACGCAGTATTTT. The encoded protein is CASSFIRGGVDTDTQYF.

The chain recombines TRBV4-1 with TRBJ2-7; 8 positions match TRBD2. V lost 4 bases and J lost 1; bases outside the gene matches: 6. Germline V lookup: CDR1 MGHRA, CDR2 YSYEKL. The CDR3 consists of 15 residues. Here the CDR3 DNA reads TGCGCCAGCAGCCTTATAGCGGGATTTTCCTACGAGCAGTACTTC. Protein sequence: CASSLIAGFSYEQYF.